The 27 T cell receptor beta chains below come from one sample, sequenced in a study of T cells in Graves' hyperthyroidism and ophthalmopathy. Amplified regions were TCR beta CDR3 sequences from RNA transcripts. With the HTBI primer set, the TCR CDR3 went through a first round of RT-PCR. TCRdb passed the multiplex PCR reads through MiXCR, listing each CDR3 protein once. Counted here are 40,000 to 55,000 distinct CDR3 sequences, 49% occurring once; the ten biggest clones make up roughly 32%. Material: peripheral blood or thyroid tissue (not recorded which). All receptors come from a woman aged 50 to 65 with Graves' hyperthyroidism.

This clonotype has ten or more counts. The chain links TRBV6-1 to TRBJ1-5; the D gene is possibly TRBD1 (5 bases). Deletions cut 2 bases from V and 2 bases from J, with 13 bases between. Germline assignment: CDR1 MNHNS and CDR2 SASEGT. The CDR3 spans 16 residues. This chain's CDR3 is CASSERRVGGNQPQHF. Here the CDR3 DNA reads TGTGCCAGCAGTGAACGCAGGGTGGGAGGCAATCAGCCCCAGCATTTT.

Concerning this clonotype itself: A much more abundant neighbour one base away suggests this may be a read error. This rearrangement joins TRBV7-9 to TRBJ1-2; 7 bases fit TRBD1. Germline V gene sequence: CDR1 SEHNR, CDR2 FQNEAQ (reference sequence). The CDR3 runs 14 residues. Here the CDR3 DNA reads TGTGCCTGGACCCTCTACCGGGACAGCTATGACTACACCTTC. Amino acid sequence: CAWTLYRDSYDYTF.

The chain has TRBV29-1 and TRBJ2-7, with 14 bases fitting TRBD2. CDR1 is SQVTM and CDR2 is ANQGSEA in the germline V gene. Trimming at V came to 6 bases and at J to 7 bases, leaving 5 bases not matched to a gene. CDR3 length: 13 residues. CDR3 nucleotides: TGCAGCGTCAGGGGACTAGCGGGAGAAGAGCAGTACTTC. Translating it yields CSVRGLAGEEQYF.

This clonotype has more than one count but fewer than ten. This rearrangement joins TRBV28 to TRBJ1-5, with TRBD1 identical over 10 bases. V dropped 7 bases and J dropped 3; count of bases not matched to a gene: 12. Germline CDR1 MDHEN, CDR2 SYDVKM. This CDR3 spans 17 amino acids. The CDR3 spells CASTPMGGTGDNQPQHF. CDR3 in DNA: TGTGCCAGCACCCCTATGGGCGGGACAGGGGACAATCAGCCCCAGCATTTT. The full variable domain, rest sourced from reference TRBV28 and TRBJ1-5, is DVKVTQSSRYLVKRTGEKVFLECVQDMDHENMFWYRQDPGLGLRLIYFSYDVKMKEKGDIPEGYSVSREKKERFSLILESASTNQTSMYLCASTPMGGTGDNQPQHFGDGTRLSIL.

The chain employs TRBV7-2 and TRBJ1-2, with a weak D call TRBD1 (5 bases). Trimming left V 5 bases short and J 5 bases short, with 24 bases between. The germline V gene has CDR1 SGHTA and CDR2 FQGNSA. The CDR3 runs 17 residues. CDR3 loop: CASSPKLVAAGRYGYTF. The CDR3 nucleotides read TGTGCCAGCAGCCCCAAGCTGGTGGCGGCGGGACGGTATGGCTACACCTTC.

The J gene is TRBJ2-7, the V gene TRBV7-3; D call uncertain. The germline CDR1 and CDR2 sequences are SGHTA and FQGTGA. The V gene lost 8 bases and the J gene lost 6 bases, with 8 bases spanning the gap. This CDR3 has 10 amino acids. CDR3 in DNA: TGTGCCAGCCCGGCGGCCGAGCAGTACTTC. This sequence encodes CASPAAEQYF.

This clonotype was recorded many times. This chain links TRBV4-3 with TRBJ1-3; D uncertain. CDR3 length equals 16 residues. V was trimmed by 0 bases and J by 0 bases, leaving 9 bases between them. Germline V gene lookup returns CDR1 LGHNA and CDR2 YSLEER. CDR3 protein: CASSQDFASSGNTIYF. In DNA form, the CDR3 reads TGCGCCAGCAGCCAAGATTTCGCCAGCTCTGGAAACACCATATATTTT.

This clonotype was counted ten times or more. This rearrangement joins TRBV7-3 to TRBJ2-3, with a weak D call TRBD2 (6 bases). The germline CDR1 and CDR2 sequences are SGHTA and FQGTGA. CDR3 size: 15 residues. V was trimmed by 2 bases and J by 4 bases, leaving 13 bases between them. CDR3 residues: CASSLGTLRADTQYF. DNA of the CDR3: TGTGCCAGCAGCTTAGGGACTCTTAGGGCAGATACGCAGTATTTT.

This clonotype has only one observation. The V and J genes are TRBV5-1 and TRBJ2-2, with D uncertain. There are 13 residues in the CDR3. V was clipped by 5 bases and J by 7 bases, with 12 bases between them. Germline V lookup: CDR1 SGHRS, CDR2 YFSETQ. The CDR3 loop is CASRASAGGELFF. The CDR3 DNA is TGCGCCAGCAGGGCCTCGGCAGGCGGGGAGCTGTTTTTT.

The sample holds many counts of this clonotype. The chain recombines TRBV20-1 with TRBJ2-3; D call uncertain. This CDR3 is 14 amino acids long. Trimming shortened V by 5 bases and J by 2 bases, and 14 bases separated the two germline ends. Germline V lookup: CDR1 DFQATT, CDR2 SNEGSKA (reference sequence). CDR3 nucleotide sequence: TGCAGTGCTGGAGCCCTCGGAACCACAGATACGCAGTATTTT. It translates to CSAGALGTTDTQYF.

This rearrangement joins TRBV7-6 to TRBJ2-5, with 14 bases aligning to TRBD2. CDR1 and CDR2 from the germline V gene are SGHVS and FNYEAQ. With V trimmed by 11 bases and J by 3 bases, 5 bases remained unmatched. The CDR3 has 14 amino acids. The CDR3 sequence is CARPGLAGEETQYF. The DNA of the CDR3 is TGTGCCCGCCCGGGACTAGCGGGAGAAGAGACCCAGTACTTC.

This clonotype has at least ten counts. The rearrangement joins TRBV13 to TRBJ2-2; unclear D gene. The CDR3 consists of 15 residues. Between the trimmed V and J ends, which lost 4 bases and 6 bases, there was a span of 15 bases. Germline-derived CDR1 and CDR2 are PRHDT and FYEKMQ (reference sequence). The CDR3 protein is CASSCHPGPPGELFF. As DNA, the CDR3 is TGTGCCAGCAGCTGCCACCCGGGTCCCCCCGGGGAGCTGTTTTTT.

The chain has TRBV20-1 and TRBJ2-7; TRBD2 matches at 7 bases. Germline CDR1 reads DFQATT; CDR2 reads SNEGSKA (reference sequence). The CDR3 spans 14 residues. V trimming: 7 bases; J trimming: 7 bases; junction bases outside the gene matches: 16. The CDR3 sequence is CSGRGSGTTGEQYF. The DNA of the CDR3 is TGCAGTGGCCGCGGGAGTGGGACCACCGGGGAGCAGTACTTC.

This clonotype occurred many times. The rearrangement joins TRBV28 to TRBJ2-7; D remains ambiguous. Trimming stripped 6 bases from V and 2 bases from J, with 14 bases between. Germline V lookup: CDR1 MDHEN, CDR2 SYDVKM. The CDR3 has 14 residues. The CDR3 protein is CASRRTPPPYEQYF. CDR3 bases: TGTGCCAGCAGAAGGACCCCTCCACCCTACGAGCAGTACTTC.

About this clonotype itself: One end of the junction is discordant with germline, which a read error may explain. This rearrangement joins TRBV10-2 to TRBJ1-2, with 9 nucleotides matching TRBD1. Germline V gives CDR1 WSHSY, CDR2 SAAADI. The CDR3 contains 12 residues. CDR3 nucleotide sequence: TGTGCCAGCAGGACAGGGGTGTATGGCTACACCTTC. This sequence encodes CASRTGVYGYTF.

In this sample, this clonotype turned up many times. This rearrangement joins TRBV2 to TRBJ1-1, with a weak D call TRBD1 (6 bases). With 2 bases removed from V and 6 bases from J, the gap between germline ends came to 10 bases. Germline V gene lookup returns CDR1 SNHLY and CDR2 FYNNEI. This CDR3 has 13 amino acids. CDR3 in DNA: TGTGCCAGCAGTGAAACAGGGTGGGCTGAAGCTTTCTTT. This sequence encodes CASSETGWAEAFF. Complete variable domain (other parts from reference TRBV2 and TRBJ1-1): EPEVTQTPSHQVTQMGQEVILRCVPISNHLYFYWYRQILGQKVEFLVSFYNNEISEKSEIFDDQFSVERPDGSNFTLKIRSTKLEDSAMYFCASSETGWAEAFFGQGTRLTVV.

For this clonotype: Germline is not matched at one junction end, which may reflect a read error. The chain uses TRBV12-3 or TRBV12-4 and TRBJ1-5, with D unclear. This CDR3 has 9 amino acids. In DNA form, the CDR3 reads TGTGGAAGCAGTCAGCCCCAGCATTTT. It yields the protein CGSSQPQHF.

This clonotype was observed at least ten times. The gene calls are TRBV11-2 and TRBJ2-5; 9 bases agree with TRBD2. The germline CDR1 and CDR2 sequences are SGHAT and FQNNGV. Losses at the gene ends were 4 bases for V and 4 bases for J; bases not matched to a gene: 4. The CDR3 is 14 residues long. In DNA, the CDR3 is TGTGCCAGCAGCTCCATACTAGCGGGAGAGACCCAGTACTTC. It translates to CASSSILAGETQYF.

This clonotype was recorded many times. This CDR3 is CASRGAKQGPSNQPQHF. Written as DNA, the CDR3 is TGTGCCAGCAGGGGAGCCAAACAGGGGCCTAGCAATCAGCCCCAGCATTTT. This chain connects TRBV7-3 to TRBJ1-5, with 7 bases aligning to TRBD1. Germline assignment: CDR1 SGHTA and CDR2 FQGTGA. J gave up 0 bases and V 6 bases, and 11 bases lay outside the gene matches. This CDR3 has 17 residues.

The rearrangement uses TRBV29-1 and TRBJ1-2, with D possibly matching TRBD1 (5 bases). The germline V gene has CDR1 SQVTM and CDR2 ANQGSEA. There are 11 residues in the CDR3. V lost 6 bases and J lost 4, with 9 bases in between. The CDR3 DNA sequence: TGCAGCGTGGGGGAGGCCTATGGCTACACCTTC. It translates to CSVGEAYGYTF.

On this clonotype: Germline and junction disagree at one end, which may indicate a read error. The rearrangement uses TRBV5-6 and TRBJ2-2; weak D call: TRBD2 (5 bases). From germline, CDR1 is SGHDT and CDR2 YYEEEE. This CDR3 has 14 residues. The CDR3 sequence is CVSGGWSISGEPFF. In DNA, the CDR3 is TGCGTGAGTGGCGGATGGAGTATTTCCGGGGAGCCGTTTTTT.

This clonotype has just one count. An end of the junction differs from the germline gene, which may be a read error. This chain uses TRBV20-1 with TRBJ2-6, with a possible D match to TRBD1 (5 bases). The CDR3 has 16 amino acids. Germline V gives CDR1 DFQATT, CDR2 SNEGSKA (reference sequence). Written as DNA, the CDR3 is TGCAGTGCCCTGAAGACAGCTCGCTCTGGGGCCAACGTCGTGACTTTC. Translation gives CSALKTARSGANVVTF.

This rearrangement joins TRBV9 to TRBJ2-7; 12 bases line up with TRBD2. This CDR3 contains 19 residues. The trim removed 2 bases at V and 4 bases at J, leaving 16 bases unmatched. Germline V lookup: CDR1 SGDLS, CDR2 YYNGEE. CDR3 residues: CASSVEGASGRAGTYEQYF. CDR3 DNA sequence: TGTGCCAGCAGCGTCGAGGGGGCTAGCGGGAGGGCCGGTACGTACGAGCAGTACTTC. The full variable domain, its missing parts supplied by reference TRBV9 and TRBJ2-7, is DSGVTQTPKHLITATGQRVTLRCSPRSGDLSVYWYQQSLDQGLQFLIQYYNGEERAKGNILERFSAQQFPDLHSELNLSSLELGDSALYFCASSVEGASGRAGTYEQYFGPGTRLTVT.

The chain has TRBV29-1 and TRBJ2-5; D is perhaps TRBD1 or TRBD2 (5 bases each). The CDR3 contains 15 residues. CDR1 is SQVTM, CDR2 ANQGSEA, per germline. Trimming stripped 6 bases from V and 2 bases from J, with 19 bases between. CDR3 nucleotides: TGCAGCGTCACCCGGGACCGGGGCGGACAAGAGACCCAGTACTTC. Amino acids: CSVTRDRGGQETQYF. Full variable domain (remainder filled in from reference TRBV29-1 and TRBJ2-5): SAVISQKPSRDICQRGTSLTIQCQVDSQVTMMFWYRQQPGQSLTLIATANQGSEATYESGFVIDKFPISRPNLTFSTLTVSNMSPEDSSIYLCSVTRDRGGQETQYFGPGTRLLVL.

In this sample, this clonotype turned up a few times. This chain uses TRBV7-9 with TRBJ2-7; weak D call: TRBD2 (5 bases). Germline CDR1 reads SEHNR; CDR2 reads FQNEAQ (reference sequence). V shed 5 bases and J shed 3 bases, with 11 bases lying between them. The CDR3 contains 13 residues. The CDR3 loop is CASSADGNYEQYF. CDR3 DNA sequence: TGTGCCAGCAGCGCCGACGGGAACTACGAGCAGTACTTC. Supplemented by reference TRBV7-9 and TRBJ2-7, the full variable domain reads DTGVSQNPRHKITKRGQNVTFRCDPISEHNRLYWYRQTLGQGPEFLTYFQNEAQLEKSRLLSDRFSAERPKGSFSTLEIQRTEQGDSAMYLCASSADGNYEQYFGPGTRLTVT.

This chain uses TRBV29-1 with TRBJ1-2; 10 bases match TRBD1. CDR1 and CDR2 (germline): SQVTM, ANQGSEA. The CDR3 spans 13 residues. With V trimmed by 4 bases and J by 3 bases, 2 bases remained unmatched. The CDR3 nucleotides are TGCAGCGTTGGGGACAGGGGCGACTATGGCTACACCTTC. Protein product: CSVGDRGDYGYTF.

This clonotype was counted ten times or more. V usage is TRBV24-1 and J usage is TRBJ2-7, with 7 nucleotides matching TRBD1. V was pared by 4 bases and J by 6 bases, with 2 bases of the junction left unmatched. The CDR3 runs 12 residues. CDR1 and CDR2 (germline): KGHDR, SFDVKD. CDR3 amino acids: CATSETGIEQYF. Here the CDR3 DNA reads TGTGCCACCAGTGAGACAGGGATCGAGCAGTACTTC.